The clone carrying this TCR beta chain was found a few times. Its antigen is currently unknown. These data originate in a study of radiation and T cells in renal cell carcinoma. Using immunoSEQ multiplex PCR, the repertoire was profiled, and TCRdb retains in-frame clones only, with some absent. Here the sample spans around 16,000 clones, roughly 50% being singletons. CDR1 is SGHRS, CDR2 YFSETQ, per germline. The CDR3 loop spans 13 amino acids. The V gene lost 7 bases and the J gene lost 0 bases, with 10 bases spanning the gap. Treatment specified: 15 Gy SBRT to primary tumor, nephrectomy 4 weeks later. Nephrectomy followed 15 Gy stereotactic body radiation by 4 weeks. Study results and caveats: Top tumor clonotypes rose in blood 2 weeks post-radiation, then contracted. In nephrectomy-only tumors, top 100 clonotypes averaged approximately 45%, versus about 50% irradiated. Dominant CDR3 motifs were more common in irradiated tumors than controls.

This sample comprised tumor tissue, obtained from a patient whose treatment included radiotherapy and nephrectomy. The rearrangement links TRBV5-1 to TRBJ1-2; D call uncertain. The receptor's source is an older woman with renal cell carcinoma. The CDR3 DNA reads as TGCGCCAGCCGGCAGGAAGCTAACTATGGCTACACCTTC. Its protein is CASRQEANYGYTF.